Given below is one TCR beta chain in context. Antigen specificity is unknown. The CDR3 is made up of 15 amino acids. V lost 6 bases, J lost 2 bases, and 11 bases lay in between. The sample originates from a study of vaccination and CD4 T cells after COVID-19. Treatment noted: roughly ten-day PBMC culture with coronavirus spike peptide pools or control peptides (ViraFEST assay). Under the ViraFEST approach, antigen-specific T cells were expanded with peptide pools and TCRs subsequently sequenced. Wells that each held 1.5 million to 2 million PBMCs were cultured with roughly 10 IU/ml IL-2 and 10 ug/ml peptide pools. Sequencing of cultured CD4+ T cell DNA used the Oncomine TCR Beta short-read assay. In this case, cultured CD4+ T cells provided the extracted genomic DNA. TCRdb independently ran MiXCR on the PCR reads; one entry per CDR3 protein. The profile shows about 9,600 distinct CDR3 sequences, 20% to 30% of them singletons.

This chain joins TRBV12-3 or TRBV12-4 and TRBJ1-6, with D perhaps TRBD1 (5 bases). The receptor's source is a human donor who received a COVID-19 vaccine. The sample consisted of CD4+ T cells from blood, cultured in vitro, taken before SARS-CoV-2 vaccination. DNA for the CDR3: TGTGCCAGCAGAACTGGGACGGCCTATAATTCACCCCTCCACTTT. As protein: CASRTGTAYNSPLHF.